One and the same sample provided the 3 T cell receptor beta chains below, sequenced in a study of shared clonotypes between healthy human individuals. CD8 cells regarded as naive lacked CD45RO, were positively chosen for CCR7, and omitted terminally differentiated effector memory CD45RA+ cells. Some clones are missing from TCRdb's copy, which holds only in-frame ones; the method was immunoSEQ multiplex PCR. The table includes about 2.1 million clones, around 93% detected once. Input material: naive CD8+ T cells from PBMCs. The receptors shown here come from a man aged 18 to 30 in good health. Some clones in this sample may be carry-over from other donors' samples.

The chain is built from TRBV7-9 and TRBJ1-4, with 10 bases fitting TRBD1. This CDR3 contains 17 residues. Looked up from germline, CDR1 is SEHNR and CDR2 is FQNEAQ (reference sequence). Trimming cost V 4 bases and J 7 bases; bases outside gene matches: 12. In nucleotides, the CDR3 is TGTGCCAGCAGCTGGGGACAGGGGTCATGGGATGGTGAAAAACTGTTTTTT. Translation gives CASSWGQGSWDGEKLFF. Filled out from reference TRBV7-9 and TRBJ1-4, the complete variable domain reads DTGVSQNPRHKITKRGQNVTFRCDPISEHNRLYWYRQTLGQGPEFLTYFQNEAQLEKSRLLSDRFSAERPKGSFSTLEIQRTEQGDSAMYLCASSWGQGSWDGEKLFFGSGTQLSVL.

The chain has TRBV9 and TRBJ1-3, with 9 bases fitting TRBD1. Germline V gene sequence: CDR1 SGDLS, CDR2 YYNGEE. V gave up 3 bases and J gave up 3 bases; unmatched junction bases: 13. The CDR3 consists of 18 residues. The CDR3 DNA reads TGTGCCAGCAGCGATCCCGGGACAGGGCGTATATTTGGAAACACCATATATTTT. Translation: CASSDPGTGRIFGNTIYF.

This clone is a singleton in its sample. The chain couples TRBV4-2 to TRBJ2-2, with D possibly being TRBD1 (6 bases). The CDR3 is 15 amino acids. CDR1 LGHNA and CDR2 YNFKEQ come from the germline V gene. Trimming left V 1 base short and J 7 bases short, with 13 bases between. The CDR3 region has the DNA TGTGCCAGCAGCCAAGCCACAGGGTGGGTCGGGGAGCTGTTTTTT. This translates into CASSQATGWVGELFF.